This TCR beta chain originates from a study of cytomegalovirus exposure and HLA in healthy donors. The count of this clone is one. A multiplex PCR was run with 60 Vbeta primers and 13 Jbeta primers. Sequencing used immunoSEQ multiplex PCR; TCRdb keeps in-frame clones, though not all of them. The repertoire holds 150,000 to 200,000 clones, with approximately 88% as singletons. The V end lost 4 bases, the J end lost 5 bases, and 11 bases lay between the germline ends. The CDR3 loop spans 14 amino acids. The germline CDR1 and CDR2 sequences are SGHAT and FQNNGV. The sample was PBMCs. This sequence joins TRBV11-2 and TRBJ2-2, with a tentative D call TRBD2 (5 bases). The receptor's source is a boy between 10 and 17 years old in good health and CMV-seronegative. The CDR3 DNA reads TGTGCCAGCAGCTCAGGACTCTCGACCGGGGAGCTGTTTTTT. As protein: CASSSGLSTGELFF.